This T cell receptor (beta chain) was recorded in a study of shared clonotypes between healthy human individuals. Libraries were prepared by immunoSEQ multiplex PCR; TCRdb keeps only in-frame clonotypes and omits some of them. The sample shows more than 2 million clones, just under 95% of them seen only once. The V gene end was trimmed by 2 bases and the J gene end by 7 bases; junction bases not matched to a gene: 7. Germline CDR1 reads MGHRA; CDR2 reads YSYEKL. This CDR3 spans 16 amino acids. Naive CD8 isolation took CD45RO-negative cells positively selected for CCR7 and excluded terminally differentiated effector memory CD45RA+ cells.

The sequencing sample was made of naive CD8+ T cells from PBMCs. The chain couples TRBV4-1 to TRBJ2-1; 11 bases line up with TRBD1. The TCR comes from a man aged 18 to 30 in good health. Some clones in this sample may be carry-over from other donors' samples. The CDR3 is CASSQWTGGQKNEQFF. Written as DNA, the CDR3 is TGCGCCAGCAGCCAATGGACAGGGGGCCAAAAGAATGAGCAGTTCTTC.